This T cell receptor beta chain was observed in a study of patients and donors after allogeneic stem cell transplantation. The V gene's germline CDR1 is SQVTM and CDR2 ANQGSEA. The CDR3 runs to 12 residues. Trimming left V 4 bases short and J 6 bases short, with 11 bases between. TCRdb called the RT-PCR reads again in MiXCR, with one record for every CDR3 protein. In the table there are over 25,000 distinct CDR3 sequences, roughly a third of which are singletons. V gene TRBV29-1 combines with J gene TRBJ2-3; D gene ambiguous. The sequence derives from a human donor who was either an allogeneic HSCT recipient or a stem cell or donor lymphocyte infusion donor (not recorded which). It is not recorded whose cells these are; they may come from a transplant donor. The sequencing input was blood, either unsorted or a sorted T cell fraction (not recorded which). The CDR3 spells CSVVGALDTQYF. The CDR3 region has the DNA TGCAGCGTTGTTGGAGCGTTGGATACGCAGTATTTT.